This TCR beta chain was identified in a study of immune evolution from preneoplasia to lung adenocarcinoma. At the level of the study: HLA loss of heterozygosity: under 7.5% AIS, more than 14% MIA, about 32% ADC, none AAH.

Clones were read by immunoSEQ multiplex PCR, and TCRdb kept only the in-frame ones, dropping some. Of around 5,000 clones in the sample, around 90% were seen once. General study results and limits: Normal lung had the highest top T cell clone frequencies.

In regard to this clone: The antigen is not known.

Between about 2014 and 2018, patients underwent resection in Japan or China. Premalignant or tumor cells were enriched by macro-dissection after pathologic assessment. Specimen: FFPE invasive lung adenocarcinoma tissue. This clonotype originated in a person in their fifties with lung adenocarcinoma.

The CDR3 sequence is CASSVGLLRETGELFF. Here the CDR3 DNA reads TGTGCCAGCAGCGTAGGATTGTTGCGGGAGACCGGGGAGCTGTTTTTT. The chain joins TRBV9 to TRBJ2-2, with 7 nucleotides matching TRBD2. From germline, CDR1 is SGDLS and CDR2 YYNGEE. After removal of 0 bases from V and 5 bases from J, the junction contained 7 bases not matched to a gene. The CDR3 runs to 16 residues.